The 23 T cell receptor beta chains reported below all come from one sample, sequenced in a study of cytomegalovirus exposure and HLA in healthy donors. Profiled with immunoSEQ multiplex PCR; TCRdb holds only in-frame clones, not every one. The sample lists about 160,000 clones; roughly 90% were seen once. The source material was PBMCs. Source of these receptors: a woman aged 30 to 39 in good health and CMV-seronegative.

V and J are TRBV7-8 and TRBJ1-1; no reliable D call. This CDR3 is built from 15 residues. From germline, CDR1 is SGHVS and CDR2 FQNEAQ. Deletions cut 4 bases from V and 0 bases from J, with 12 bases between. The CDR3 nucleotides read TGTGCCAGCAGCTATAGGGCACTAATGAACACTGAAGCTTTCTTT. Its protein is CASSYRALMNTEAFF.

This rearrangement joins TRBV5-5 to TRBJ2-2; no clear D. The CDR3 contains 13 residues. Trimming cost V 1 base and J 1 base, with 2 bases left between them. In germline, CDR1 is SGHKS, CDR2 YYEKEE (reference sequence). The CDR3 loop reads CASSLLNTGELFF. The CDR3 DNA follows: TGTGCCAGCAGCTTGCTGAACACCGGGGAGCTGTTTTTT.

J is TRBJ1-1 and V is TRBV5-1; D unresolved. V shed 2 bases and J shed 0 bases, with 14 bases lying between them. The CDR3 is 16 amino acids. Germline CDR1 is SGHRS and CDR2 is YFSETQ. The CDR3 coding sequence is TGCGCCAGCAGCTTTTCTGGGAGCAGCTTGAACACTGAAGCTTTCTTT. It translates to CASSFSGSSLNTEAFF. Full variable domain (outside the CDR3, taken from reference TRBV5-1 and TRBJ1-1): KAGVTQTPRYLIKTRGQQVTLSCSPISGHRSVSWYQQTPGQGLQFLFEYFSETQRNKGNFPGRFSGRQFSNSRSEMNVSTLELGDSALYLCASSFSGSSLNTEAFFGQGTRLTVV.

This rearrangement joins TRBV9 to TRBJ1-5, with D possibly matching TRBD1 (5 bases). There are 15 residues in the CDR3. Looked up from germline, CDR1 is SGDLS and CDR2 is YYNGEE. Trimming took off 0 bases at V and 6 bases at J, with 13 bases between the two ends. CDR3 residues: CASSVGGVAGQPQHF. The DNA of the CDR3 is TGTGCCAGCAGCGTAGGAGGGGTTGCTGGTCAGCCCCAGCATTTT.

The chain employs TRBV7-2 and TRBJ2-7, with D possibly TRBD2 on 6 matching bases. Between the trimmed V and J ends, which lost 4 bases and 6 bases, there was a span of 13 bases. Germline CDR1 is SGHTA and CDR2 is FQGNSA. The CDR3 length is 13 residues. CDR3 nucleotides: TGTGCCAGCAGCTATCCTTGGGGAGGCGAGCAGTACTTC. This gives the protein CASSYPWGGEQYF.

The gene calls are TRBV7-9 and TRBJ2-3; 9 bases map to TRBD1. This CDR3 contains 15 residues. V shed 1 base and J 2 bases; nucleotides not matched to a gene: 1. Germline V gene lookup returns CDR1 SEHNR and CDR2 FQNEAQ (reference sequence). This CDR3 reads CASSLGTGDTDTQYF. CDR3 nucleotide sequence: TGTGCCAGCAGCTTAGGGACAGGGGACACAGATACGCAGTATTTT.

The rearrangement uses TRBV2 and TRBJ1-2, with 11 bases fitting TRBD1. The CDR3 consists of 14 residues. J lost 5 bases, V lost 6 bases, and 5 bases had no gene match. The germline CDR1 and CDR2 sequences are SNHLY and FYNNEI. CDR3 nucleotide sequence: TGTGCCAGCAGAGCCGGGACAGGGGGATATGGCTACACCTTC. Protein sequence: CASRAGTGGYGYTF. Complete variable domain (other parts from reference TRBV2 and TRBJ1-2): EPEVTQTPSHQVTQMGQEVILRCVPISNHLYFYWYRQILGQKVEFLVSFYNNEISEKSEIFDDQFSVERPDGSNFTLKIRSTKLEDSAMYFCASRAGTGGYGYTFGSGTRLTVV.

CDR3 in amino acids: CASKVGGHPQETQYF. The CDR3 DNA reads TGTGCCAGTAAAGTTGGCGGACATCCCCAAGAGACCCAGTACTTC. The chain has TRBV19 and TRBJ2-5, with D tentatively TRBD1 (5 bases). The ends were cut back, 7 bases at V and 1 base at J, with 16 bases in the middle. CDR1 and CDR2 from the germline V gene are LNHDA and SQIVND (reference sequence). The CDR3 sequence is 15 residues long.

CDR3: CASSQDGTGRYYEQYF. The CDR3 nucleotides are TGCGCCAGCAGCCAAGATGGGACAGGTCGATACTACGAGCAGTACTTC. This chain connects TRBV4-1 to TRBJ2-7; 8 bases are a match to TRBD1. Germline values: CDR1 MGHRA, CDR2 YSYEKL. Trimming took 0 bases from V and 3 from J; bases not matched to a gene: 7. The CDR3 contains 16 residues.

CDR3 residues: CASSDSGDSNYGYTF. CDR3 nucleotide sequence: TGTGCCAGCAGTGACTCGGGCGACAGCAATTATGGCTACACCTTC. The rearrangement links TRBV6-4 to TRBJ1-2; a weak D match, TRBD1 (5 bases). V was trimmed by 0 bases and J by 5 bases, leaving 13 bases between them. Germline V lookup: CDR1 MRHNA, CDR2 SNTAGT. The CDR3 contains 15 residues.

As DNA, the CDR3 is TGTGCCAGTAGTATTCTCGAGGGAGCGCGCACAGATACGCAGTATTTT. It codes for CASSILEGARTDTQYF. The chain recombines TRBV19 with TRBJ2-3; possible D gene TRBD2, 5 bases. The CDR3 is 16 residues long. Germline V gene lookup returns CDR1 LNHDA and CDR2 SQIVND (reference sequence). The V end lost 3 bases, the J end lost 1 base, and 14 bases lay between the germline ends. The variable domain in full, with the rest retrieved from reference TRBV19 and TRBJ2-3, is DGGITQSPKYLFRKEGQNVTLSCEQNLNHDAMYWYRQDPGQGLRLIYYSQIVNDFQKGDIAEGYSVSREKKESFPLTVTSAQKNPTAFYLCASSILEGARTDTQYFGPGTRLTVL.

This clone was counted between two and nine times. The chain carries TRBV6-6 and TRBJ1-1; the D gene is possibly TRBD1 (5 bases). V shed 7 bases and J shed 8 bases, with 11 bases lying between them. Germline CDR1 MNHNY, CDR2 SVGAGI (reference sequence). CDR3 length equals 11 residues. The CDR3 sequence is CASTVGGEAFF. In nucleotides, the CDR3 is TGTGCCAGCACCGTTGGGGGAGAAGCTTTCTTT.

The CDR3 spells CASSQRLGWNIQYF. In DNA, the CDR3 is TGCGCCAGCAGCCAGAGGCTTGGGTGGAACATTCAGTACTTC. V is TRBV4-3 and J is TRBJ2-4, with D unresolved. Trimming stripped 3 bases from V and 7 bases from J, with 13 bases between. The CDR3 length is 14 residues. Germline V lookup: CDR1 LGHNA, CDR2 YSLEER.

This clone was seen only a few times. The rearrangement uses TRBV5-1 and TRBJ1-2; 7 nucleotides line up with TRBD1. The V segment lost 4 bases and the J segment 5 bases; nucleotides outside the gene matches: 5. The length of the CDR3 is 13 residues. From germline, CDR1 is SGHRS and CDR2 YFSETQ. The CDR3 spells CASSPTGVYGYTF. The CDR3 coding sequence is TGCGCCAGCAGCCCCACAGGGGTTTATGGCTACACCTTC.

This chain uses TRBV9 with TRBJ2-1; D not resolved. CDR1 is SGDLS, CDR2 YYNGEE, per germline. The length of the CDR3 is 13 residues. Trimming stripped 6 bases from V and 9 bases from J, with 16 bases between. As DNA, the CDR3 is TGTGCCAGCAACCCCCTAGGGCTTGGTGAGCAGTTCTTC. The encoded protein is CASNPLGLGEQFF.

The chain is built from TRBV19 and TRBJ2-7, with 15 bases that match TRBD2. J lost 3 bases, V lost 4 bases, and 10 bases had no gene match. This CDR3 is 18 amino acids long. In germline, CDR1 is LNHDA, CDR2 SQIVND (reference sequence). The CDR3 here is CASSRGLAGGLLLYEQYF. The CDR3 DNA reads as TGTGCCAGTAGTAGGGGACTAGCGGGAGGCCTCCTCCTCTACGAGCAGTACTTC. The full variable domain, rest sourced from reference TRBV19 and TRBJ2-7, is DGGITQSPKYLFRKEGQNVTLSCEQNLNHDAMYWYRQDPGQGLRLIYYSQIVNDFQKGDIAEGYSVSREKKESFPLTVTSAQKNPTAFYLCASSRGLAGGLLLYEQYFGPGTRLTVT.

The chain couples TRBV29-1 to TRBJ2-5; D tentatively fits TRBD1 or TRBD2 (6 bases each). Germline lookup yields CDR1 SQVTM and CDR2 ANQGSEA. The V end lost 4 bases, the J end lost 1 base, and 16 bases lay between the germline ends. The CDR3 has 15 residues. CDR3 loop: CSVGEGGSPQETQYF. The CDR3 DNA is TGCAGCGTTGGAGAGGGGGGCTCCCCCCAAGAGACCCAGTACTTC.

In its sample, this clone was seen once. The chain employs TRBV7-6 and TRBJ2-3, with 8 nucleotides matching TRBD2. From germline, CDR1 is SGHVS and CDR2 FNYEAQ. Germline trimming cut 4 bases from V and 0 bases from J; bases unmatched to any gene: 15. CDR3 length: 19 amino acids. The CDR3 sequence: CASSSPPQRGSLSTDTQYF. CDR3 DNA: TGTGCCAGCAGCTCCCCCCCTCAGCGGGGGAGCCTTAGCACAGATACGCAGTATTTT.

The chain carries TRBV9 and TRBJ2-3; D is ambiguous. CDR1 and CDR2 from the germline V gene are SGDLS and YYNGEE. The CDR3 is 13 amino acids. The germline V and J ends were trimmed by 4 bases and 4 bases, with 10 bases remaining between them. For the CDR3, the DNA is TGTGCCAGCAGCACGGGTGGGGCAGATACGCAGTATTTT. Translated, it gives CASSTGGADTQYF.

The V gene is TRBV4-3, the J gene TRBJ2-3; 11 nucleotides match TRBD2. Germline-derived CDR1 and CDR2 are LGHNA and YSLEER. Trimming removed 3 bases from V and 4 bases from J; junction bases left unmatched: 6. This CDR3 is built from 16 residues. This CDR3 is CASSHELAGVPDTQYF. The CDR3 nucleotides are TGCGCCAGCAGCCACGAACTAGCGGGAGTCCCAGATACGCAGTATTTT.

Concerning this clone: Compared with germline, one end of the junction differs, possibly owing to a read error. The chain couples TRBV7-7 to TRBJ1-6, with 10 bases identical to TRBD1. CDR1 SSHAT and CDR2 FNYEAQ come from the germline V gene (reference sequence). The CDR3 is made up of 15 amino acids. DNA of the CDR3: TGTGCTAGCAGCTTAGGGACAGGGGATAATTCACCCCTCCACTTT. Residues: CASSLGTGDNSPLHF.

CDR3 nucleotides: TGTGCCAGTAGTACCTTCCCAGGAGGCAATCAGCCCCAGCATTTT. Amino acid sequence: CASSTFPGGNQPQHF. J is TRBJ1-5 and V is TRBV19, with unresolved D. Germline CDR1 reads LNHDA; CDR2 reads SQIVND (reference sequence). V lost 4 bases, J lost 2 bases, and 12 bases lay in between. CDR3 length: 15 amino acids.

This sequence joins TRBV5-6 and TRBJ1-1; D ambiguous. The CDR3 length is 12 residues. Trimming shortened V by 4 bases and J by 11 bases, and 15 bases separated the two germline ends. Germline CDR1 reads SGHDT; CDR2 reads YYEEEE. The CDR3 reads CASSVVRGGAFF. DNA for the CDR3: TGTGCCAGCAGCGTCGTACGGGGTGGCGCTTTCTTT.